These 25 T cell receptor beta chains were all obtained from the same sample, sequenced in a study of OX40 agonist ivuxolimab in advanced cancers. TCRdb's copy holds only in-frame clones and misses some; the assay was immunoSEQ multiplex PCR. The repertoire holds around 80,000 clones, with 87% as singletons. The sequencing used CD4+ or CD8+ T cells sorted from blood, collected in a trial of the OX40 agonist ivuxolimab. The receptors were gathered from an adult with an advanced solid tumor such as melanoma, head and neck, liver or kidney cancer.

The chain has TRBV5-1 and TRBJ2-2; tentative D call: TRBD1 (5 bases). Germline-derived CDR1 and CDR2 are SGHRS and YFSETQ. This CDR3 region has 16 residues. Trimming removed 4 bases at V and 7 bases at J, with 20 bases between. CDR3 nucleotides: TGCGCCAGCAGCCAACTGGGTACAGGCTTTGGCGGGGAGCTGTTTTTT. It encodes CASSQLGTGFGGELFF.

CDR3 sequence (DNA): TGTGCCAGCAGCCGAAGCCTTTCAACTAATGAAAAACTGTTTTTT. Its translation: CASSRSLSTNEKLFF. The rearrangement joins TRBV5-4 to TRBJ1-4; no firm D call. Germline values: CDR1 SGHNT, CDR2 YYREEE (reference sequence). The CDR3 has 15 residues. Trimming removed 4 bases from V and 0 bases from J, with 10 bases in between. The whole variable domain, remainder taken from reference TRBV5-4 and TRBJ1-4, is ETGVTQSPTHLIKTRGQQVTLRCSSQSGHNTVSWYQQALGQGPQFIFQYYREEENGRGNFPPRFSGLQFPNYSSELNVNALELDDSALYLCASSRSLSTNEKLFFGSGTQLSVL.

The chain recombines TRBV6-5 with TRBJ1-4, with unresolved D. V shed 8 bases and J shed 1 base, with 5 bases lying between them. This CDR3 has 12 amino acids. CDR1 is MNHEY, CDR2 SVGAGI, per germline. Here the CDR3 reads CASGGTNEKLFF. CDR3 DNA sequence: TGTGCCAGCGGTGGAACTAATGAAAAACTGTTTTTT.

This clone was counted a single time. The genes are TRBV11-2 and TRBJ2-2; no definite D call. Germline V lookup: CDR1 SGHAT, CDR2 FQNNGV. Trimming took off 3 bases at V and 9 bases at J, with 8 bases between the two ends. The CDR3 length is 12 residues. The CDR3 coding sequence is TGTGCCAGCAGCTTCCTGGGGAGGGAGCTGTTTTTT. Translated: CASSFLGRELFF.

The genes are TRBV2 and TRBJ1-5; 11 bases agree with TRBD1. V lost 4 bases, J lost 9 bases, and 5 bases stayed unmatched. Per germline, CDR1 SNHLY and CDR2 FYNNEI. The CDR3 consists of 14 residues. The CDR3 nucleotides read TGTGCCAGCAGTGGGACAGGGGGCCGTTTGCCCCAGCATTTT. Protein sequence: CASSGTGGRLPQHF.

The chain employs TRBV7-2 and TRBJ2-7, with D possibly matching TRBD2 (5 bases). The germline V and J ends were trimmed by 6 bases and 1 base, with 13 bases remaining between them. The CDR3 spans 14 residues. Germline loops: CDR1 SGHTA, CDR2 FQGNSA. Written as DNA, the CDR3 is TGTGCCAGCAGGACGGGGATGGGGTCCTACGAGCAGTACTTC. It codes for CASRTGMGSYEQYF.

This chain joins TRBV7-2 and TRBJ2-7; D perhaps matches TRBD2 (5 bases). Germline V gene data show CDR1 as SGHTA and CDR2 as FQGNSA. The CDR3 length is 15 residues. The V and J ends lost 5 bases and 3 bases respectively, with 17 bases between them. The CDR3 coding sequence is TGTGCCAGCAGCCTACGGCGGGTTATGATCTACGAGCAGTACTTC. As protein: CASSLRRVMIYEQYF.

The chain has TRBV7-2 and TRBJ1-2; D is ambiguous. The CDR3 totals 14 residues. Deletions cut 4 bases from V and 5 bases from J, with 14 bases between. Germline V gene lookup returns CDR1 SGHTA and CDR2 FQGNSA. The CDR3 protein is CASSYDVMTYGYTF. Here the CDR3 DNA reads TGTGCCAGCAGCTACGACGTTATGACGTATGGCTACACCTTC.

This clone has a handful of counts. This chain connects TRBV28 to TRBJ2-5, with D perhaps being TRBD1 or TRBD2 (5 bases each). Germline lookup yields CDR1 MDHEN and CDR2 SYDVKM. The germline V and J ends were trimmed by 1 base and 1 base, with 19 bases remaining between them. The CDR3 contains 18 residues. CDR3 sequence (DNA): TGTGCCAGCAGTTTATATGAAGGTGGGGCAGGGAGCCAAGAGACCCAGTACTTC. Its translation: CASSLYEGGAGSQETQYF.

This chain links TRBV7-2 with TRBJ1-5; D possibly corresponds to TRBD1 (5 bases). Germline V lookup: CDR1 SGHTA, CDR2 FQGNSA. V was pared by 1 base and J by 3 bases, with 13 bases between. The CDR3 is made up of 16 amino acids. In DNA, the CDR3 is TGTGCCAGCAGCTTAGTTGGGGGATCGGACAATCAGCCCCAGCATTTT. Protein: CASSLVGGSDNQPQHF.

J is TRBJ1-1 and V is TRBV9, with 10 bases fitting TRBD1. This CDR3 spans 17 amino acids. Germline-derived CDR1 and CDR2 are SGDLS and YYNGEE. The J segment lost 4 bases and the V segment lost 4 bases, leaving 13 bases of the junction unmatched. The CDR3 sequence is CASSPLRDRDRGTEAFF. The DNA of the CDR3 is TGTGCCAGCAGCCCCCTTAGGGATAGGGACAGGGGCACTGAAGCTTTCTTT.

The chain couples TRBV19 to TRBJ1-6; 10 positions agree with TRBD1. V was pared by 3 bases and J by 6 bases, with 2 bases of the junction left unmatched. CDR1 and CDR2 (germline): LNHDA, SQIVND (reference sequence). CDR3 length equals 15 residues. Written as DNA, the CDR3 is TGTGCCAGTAGTATTGGGGACAGGGGTAATTCACCCCTCCACTTT. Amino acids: CASSIGDRGNSPLHF.

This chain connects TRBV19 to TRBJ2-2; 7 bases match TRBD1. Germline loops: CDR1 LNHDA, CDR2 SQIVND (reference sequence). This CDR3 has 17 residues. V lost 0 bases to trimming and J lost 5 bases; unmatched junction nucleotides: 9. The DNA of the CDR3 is TGTGCCAGTAGTATAGAATCAAGACAGGGTAGGACCGGGGAGCTGTTTTTT. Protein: CASSIESRQGRTGELFF.

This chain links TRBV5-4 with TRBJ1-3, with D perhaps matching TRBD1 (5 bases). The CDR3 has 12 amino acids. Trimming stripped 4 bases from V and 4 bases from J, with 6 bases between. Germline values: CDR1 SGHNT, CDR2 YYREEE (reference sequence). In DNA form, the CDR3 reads TGTGCCAGCAGCAGGGACGGAAACACCATATATTTT. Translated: CASSRDGNTIYF.

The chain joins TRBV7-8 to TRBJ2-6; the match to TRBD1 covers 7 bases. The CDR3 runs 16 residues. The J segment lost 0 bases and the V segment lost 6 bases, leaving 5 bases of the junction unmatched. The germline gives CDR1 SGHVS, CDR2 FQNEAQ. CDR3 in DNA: TGTGCCAGCAGACCAACAGGGGTCTCTGGGGCCAACGTCCTGACTTTC. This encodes CASRPTGVSGANVLTF.

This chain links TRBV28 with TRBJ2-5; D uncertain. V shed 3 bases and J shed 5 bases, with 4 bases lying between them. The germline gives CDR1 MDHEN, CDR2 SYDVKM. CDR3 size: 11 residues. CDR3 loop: CASSLAETQYF. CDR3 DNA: TGTGCCAGCAGTTTGGCGGAGACCCAGTACTTC.

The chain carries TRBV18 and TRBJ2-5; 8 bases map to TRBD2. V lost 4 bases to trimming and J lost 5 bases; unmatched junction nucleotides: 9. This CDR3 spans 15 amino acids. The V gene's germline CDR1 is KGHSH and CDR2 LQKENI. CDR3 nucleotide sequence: TGTGCCAGCTCACGAGGAGGACTAGCTGAGGAGACCCAGTACTTC. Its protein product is CASSRGGLAEETQYF.

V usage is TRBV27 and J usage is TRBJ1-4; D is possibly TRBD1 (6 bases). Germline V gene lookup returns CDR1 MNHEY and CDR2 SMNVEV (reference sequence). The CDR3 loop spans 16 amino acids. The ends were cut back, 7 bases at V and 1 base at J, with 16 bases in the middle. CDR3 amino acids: CASTETGSLTNEKLFF. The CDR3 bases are TGTGCCAGCACCGAAACAGGGAGTCTAACTAATGAAAAACTGTTTTTT.

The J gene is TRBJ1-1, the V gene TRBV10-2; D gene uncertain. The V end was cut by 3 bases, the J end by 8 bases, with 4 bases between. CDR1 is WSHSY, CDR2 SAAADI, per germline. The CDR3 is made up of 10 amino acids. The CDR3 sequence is CASSETEAFF. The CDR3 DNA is TGCGCCAGCAGTGAAACAGAAGCTTTCTTT.

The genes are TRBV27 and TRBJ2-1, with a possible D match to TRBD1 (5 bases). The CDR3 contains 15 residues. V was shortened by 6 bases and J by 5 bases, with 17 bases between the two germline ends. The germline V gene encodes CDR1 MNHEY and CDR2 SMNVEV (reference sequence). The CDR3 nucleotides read TGTGCCAGCAGCTCCAACAGGATTTCCCACAATGAGCAGTTCTTC. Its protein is CASSSNRISHNEQFF.

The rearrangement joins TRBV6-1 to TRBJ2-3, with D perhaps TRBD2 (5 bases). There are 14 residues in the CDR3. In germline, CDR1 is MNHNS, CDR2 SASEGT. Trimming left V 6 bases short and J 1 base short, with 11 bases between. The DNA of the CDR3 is TGTGCCAGCAGGCCGGGATTAGGCACAGATACGCAGTATTTT. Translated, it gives CASRPGLGTDTQYF.

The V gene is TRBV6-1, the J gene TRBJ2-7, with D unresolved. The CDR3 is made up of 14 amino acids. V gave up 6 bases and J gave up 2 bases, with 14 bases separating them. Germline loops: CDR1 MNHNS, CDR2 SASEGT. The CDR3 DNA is TGTGCCAGCAGCAAAAAGAGGTATGCCTACGAGCAGTACGTC. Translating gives CASSKKRYAYEQYV.

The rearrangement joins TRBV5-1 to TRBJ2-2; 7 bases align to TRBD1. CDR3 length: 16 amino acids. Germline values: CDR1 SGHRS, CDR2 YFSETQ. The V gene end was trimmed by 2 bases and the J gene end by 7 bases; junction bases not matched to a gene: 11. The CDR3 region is CASSFGPRGFDGELFF. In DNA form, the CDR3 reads TGCGCCAGCAGCTTCGGGCCCAGGGGGTTCGACGGGGAGCTGTTTTTT.

CDR3 in amino acids: CASSFRLAGTTDTQYF. The CDR3 coding sequence is TGTGCCAGCAGCTTCCGACTAGCGGGAACGACAGATACGCAGTATTTT. The V call is TRBV5-4, the J call TRBJ2-3; 11 bases fit TRBD2. CDR1 and CDR2 (germline): SGHNT, YYREEE (reference sequence). The CDR3 sequence is 16 residues long. Trimming at V came to 2 bases and at J to 3 bases, leaving 5 bases not matched to a gene.

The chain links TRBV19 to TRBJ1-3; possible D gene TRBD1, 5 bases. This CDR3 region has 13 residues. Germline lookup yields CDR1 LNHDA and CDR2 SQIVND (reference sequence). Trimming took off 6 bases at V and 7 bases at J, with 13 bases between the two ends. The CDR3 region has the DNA TGTGCCAGTAGCCCGGGATGGGGGAACACCATATATTTT. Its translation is CASSPGWGNTIYF.